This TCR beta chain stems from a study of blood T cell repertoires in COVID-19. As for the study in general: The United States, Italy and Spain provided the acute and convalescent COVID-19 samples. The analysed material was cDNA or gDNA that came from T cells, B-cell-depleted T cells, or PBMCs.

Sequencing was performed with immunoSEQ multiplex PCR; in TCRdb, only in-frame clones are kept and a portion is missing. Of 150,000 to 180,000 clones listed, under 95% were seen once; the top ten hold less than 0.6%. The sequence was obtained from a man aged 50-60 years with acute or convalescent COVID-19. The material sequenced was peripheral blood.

The CDR3: CSVSKLAVDEQYF. CDR3 DNA sequence: TGCAGCGTCTCGAAATTGGCCGTCGACGAGCAGTACTTC. This chain connects TRBV29-1 to TRBJ2-7; D ambiguous. From germline, CDR1 is SQVTM and CDR2 ANQGSEA. Trimming left V 6 bases short and J 5 bases short, with 17 bases between. The CDR3 has 13 residues.